The next 9 T cell receptor beta chains were all read from a single sample in a study of blood T cell repertoires in COVID-19. Only in-frame clones appear in the TCRdb table, and some are missing; sequencing was by immunoSEQ multiplex PCR. Found here are under 150,000 clones, 85% of them singletons; the top ten hold about 13%. Sequencing input: peripheral blood. These receptors all stem from a human donor in a cohort sampled during active COVID-19.

V and J are TRBV2 and TRBJ2-1; 9 bases match TRBD2. Germline-derived CDR1 and CDR2 are SNHLY and FYNNEI. The V segment lost 2 bases and the J segment 6 bases; nucleotides outside the gene matches: 5. The CDR3 extends over 15 amino acids. The CDR3 protein is CASSESGLATNEQFF. For the CDR3, the DNA is TGTGCCAGCAGTGAAAGTGGACTAGCGACCAATGAGCAGTTCTTC.

V usage is TRBV25-1 and J usage is TRBJ2-1, with D perhaps TRBD1 (6 bases). Trimming shortened V by 10 bases and J by 0 bases, and 19 bases separated the two germline ends. This CDR3 comprises 16 residues. Per the germline V gene, CDR1 is MGHDK and CDR2 is SYGVNS. CDR3 sequence: CATTRTRTDSYNEQFF. The CDR3 DNA follows: TGTGCCACCACTCGGACCCGGACAGACTCCTACAATGAGCAGTTCTTC.

The chain joins TRBV29-1 to TRBJ2-2, with a weak D call TRBD1 (6 bases). The CDR3 sequence is 14 residues long. The V and J ends lost 7 bases and 5 bases respectively, with 17 bases between them. CDR1 and CDR2 (germline): SQVTM, ANQGSEA. The CDR3 coding sequence is TGCAGCGCTGCTCCACAGGGTGAGACCGGGGAGCTGTTTTTT. Residues: CSAAPQGETGELFF.

This clone was observed a handful of times. The CDR3 DNA follows: TGTGCCAGCTCCCGGACAGAGACTGAAGCTTTCTTT. It codes for CASSRTETEAFF. J is TRBJ1-1 and V is TRBV18; possibly TRBD1 for D (6 bases). Germline V gene sequence: CDR1 KGHSH, CDR2 LQKENI. The CDR3 is 12 amino acids. The V gene lost 6 bases and the J gene lost 5 bases, with 10 bases spanning the gap.

This chain connects TRBV10-3 to TRBJ2-5; D not certain. The CDR3 extends over 13 amino acids. Per germline, CDR1 ENHRY and CDR2 SYGVKD. V was clipped by 9 bases and J by 2 bases, with 13 bases between them. The CDR3 DNA sequence: TGTGCCATACGCGACACGCGACAAGAGACCCAGTACTTC. Encoded protein: CAIRDTRQETQYF.

The chain has TRBV2 and TRBJ1-3; 7 nucleotides match TRBD1. Germline values: CDR1 SNHLY, CDR2 FYNNEI. The CDR3 extends over 14 amino acids. Trimming took 7 bases from V and 3 from J; bases not matched to a gene: 6. For the CDR3, the DNA is TGTGCCAGCACTAGACAGGGACTTGGAAACACCATATATTTT. Its protein is CASTRQGLGNTIYF.

V and J are TRBV2 and TRBJ1-2; D remains ambiguous. Trimming took 3 bases from V and 4 from J, leaving 12 bases between them. Germline V gene lookup returns CDR1 SNHLY and CDR2 FYNNEI. The CDR3 loop spans 14 amino acids. The DNA of the CDR3 is TGTGCCAGCAGTGATCGCTATTTCCCCTATGGCTACACCTTC. It is translated as CASSDRYFPYGYTF.

This clone came up a few times. V is TRBV5-1 and J is TRBJ2-2; 11 bases match TRBD1. Germline trimming cut 4 bases from V and 7 bases from J; bases unmatched to any gene: 6. The CDR3 is made up of 15 amino acids. CDR1 SGHRS and CDR2 YFSETQ come from the germline V gene. CDR3 in amino acids: CASSVGQGAHGELFF. CDR3 DNA: TGCGCCAGCAGCGTAGGACAGGGGGCGCACGGGGAGCTGTTTTTT.

The rearrangement joins TRBV19 to TRBJ1-5; TRBD1 matches 10 bases. V gave up 7 bases and J gave up 4 bases; unmatched junction bases: 7. Germline V gene lookup returns CDR1 LNHDA and CDR2 SQIVND (reference sequence). The CDR3 has 15 residues. The CDR3 DNA reads as TGTGCCAGTATCCTAACGGGACAGGGGAATCAGCCCCAGCATTTT. This codes for CASILTGQGNQPQHF.